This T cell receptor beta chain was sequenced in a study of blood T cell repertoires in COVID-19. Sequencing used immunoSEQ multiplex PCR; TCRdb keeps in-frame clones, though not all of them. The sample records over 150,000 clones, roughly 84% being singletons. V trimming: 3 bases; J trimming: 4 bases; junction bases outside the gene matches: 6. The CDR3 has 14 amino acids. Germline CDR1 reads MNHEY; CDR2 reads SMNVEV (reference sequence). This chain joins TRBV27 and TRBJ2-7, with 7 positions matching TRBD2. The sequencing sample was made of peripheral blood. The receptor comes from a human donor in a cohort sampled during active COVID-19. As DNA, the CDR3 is TGTGCCAGCAGTTTTGGGAGGGTAGGTTACGAGCAGTACTTC. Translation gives CASSFGRVGYEQYF.